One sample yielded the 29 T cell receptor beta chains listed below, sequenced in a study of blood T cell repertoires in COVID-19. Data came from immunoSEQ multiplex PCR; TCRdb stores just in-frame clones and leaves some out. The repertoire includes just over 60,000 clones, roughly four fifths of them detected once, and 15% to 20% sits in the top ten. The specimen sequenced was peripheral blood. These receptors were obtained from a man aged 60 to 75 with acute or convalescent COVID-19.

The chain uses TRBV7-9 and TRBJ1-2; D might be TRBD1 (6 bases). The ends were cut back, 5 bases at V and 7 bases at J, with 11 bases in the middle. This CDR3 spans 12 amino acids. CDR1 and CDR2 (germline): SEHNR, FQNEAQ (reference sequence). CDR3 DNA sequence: TGTGCCAGCAGCGACCAGGGGACTGGCTACACCTTC. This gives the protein CASSDQGTGYTF.

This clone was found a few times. The CDR3 sequence is CASSQDPGGTMREQYF. The CDR3 DNA reads TGCGCCAGCAGCCAAGATCCGGGCGGGACGATGCGCGAGCAGTACTTC. V usage is TRBV4-1 and J usage is TRBJ2-7; possibly TRBD2 for D (6 bases). Trimming took 0 bases from V and 6 from J, leaving 18 bases between them. Germline-derived CDR1 and CDR2 are MGHRA and YSYEKL. There are 16 residues in the CDR3.

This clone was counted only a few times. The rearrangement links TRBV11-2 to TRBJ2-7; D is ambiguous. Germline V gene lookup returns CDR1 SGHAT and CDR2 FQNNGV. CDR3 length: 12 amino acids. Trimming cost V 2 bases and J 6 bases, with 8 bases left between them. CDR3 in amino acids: CASSLKRGEQYF. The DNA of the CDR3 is TGTGCCAGCAGCTTAAAGAGAGGCGAGCAGTACTTC.

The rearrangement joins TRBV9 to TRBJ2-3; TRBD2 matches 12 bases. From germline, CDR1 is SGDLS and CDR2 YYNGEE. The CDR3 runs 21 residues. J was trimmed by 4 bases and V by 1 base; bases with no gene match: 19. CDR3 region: CASSVSGLFGKLAGGPDTQYF. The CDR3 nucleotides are TGTGCCAGCAGCGTATCGGGACTTTTTGGGAAACTAGCGGGAGGACCAGATACGCAGTATTTT.

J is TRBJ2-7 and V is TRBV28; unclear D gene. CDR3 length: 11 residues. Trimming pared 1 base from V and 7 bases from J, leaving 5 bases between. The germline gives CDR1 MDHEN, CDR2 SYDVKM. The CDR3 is CASSLSREQYF. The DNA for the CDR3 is TGTGCCAGCAGTTTATCGAGGGAGCAGTACTTC.

CDR3 coding DNA: TGTGCCTGGGGGTCAGGGGGCGCCTATGGCTACACCTTC. Translation gives CAWGSGGAYGYTF. The chain recombines TRBV30 with TRBJ1-2, with 8 bases that match TRBD1. Germline V gene data show CDR1 as GTSNPN and CDR2 as SVGIG (reference sequence). The J segment lost 4 bases and the V segment lost 5 bases, leaving 6 bases of the junction unmatched. This CDR3 contains 13 residues.

CDR3 nucleotides: TGTGCCTCCACCTTCCCCCTCAGCGGCTCCTACAATGAGCAGTTCTTC. It is translated as CASTFPLSGSYNEQFF. The chain recombines TRBV30 with TRBJ2-1; D may be TRBD2 (5 bases). CDR1 and CDR2 (germline): GTSNPN, SVGIG (reference sequence). The CDR3 contains 16 residues. The ends were cut back, 7 bases at V and 0 bases at J, with 19 bases in the middle. The full variable domain, rest sourced from reference TRBV30 and TRBJ2-1, is SQTIHQWPATLVQPVGSPLSLECTVEGTSNPNLYWYRQAAGRGLQLLFYSVGIGQISSEVPQNLSASRPQDRQFILSSKKLLLSDSGFYLCASTFPLSGSYNEQFFGPGTRLTVL.

CDR3 sequence (DNA): TGTGCCAGCAGCTTAGTGGGCAGGGTCAATCAGCCCCAGCATTTT. This codes for CASSLVGRVNQPQHF. V and J are TRBV7-2 and TRBJ1-5, with D perhaps TRBD1 (5 bases). Germline CDR1 is SGHTA and CDR2 is FQGNSA. This CDR3 is built from 15 residues. V gave up 1 base and J gave up 3 bases, with 10 bases separating them.

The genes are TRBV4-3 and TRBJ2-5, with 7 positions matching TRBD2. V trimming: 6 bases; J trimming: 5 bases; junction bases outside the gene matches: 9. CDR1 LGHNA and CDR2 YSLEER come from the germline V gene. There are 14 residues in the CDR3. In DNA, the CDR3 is TGCGCCAGCAGGGTCGGGGGGTCCAGGGAGACCCAGTACTTC. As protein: CASRVGGSRETQYF.

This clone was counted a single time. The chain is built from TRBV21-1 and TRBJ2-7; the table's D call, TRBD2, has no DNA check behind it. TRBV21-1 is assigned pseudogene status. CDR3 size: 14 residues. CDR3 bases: TGTGCCAGCAGCAAAGTAGGGGAGGCCCCCGAGCAGTACTTC. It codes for CASSKVGEAPEQYF.

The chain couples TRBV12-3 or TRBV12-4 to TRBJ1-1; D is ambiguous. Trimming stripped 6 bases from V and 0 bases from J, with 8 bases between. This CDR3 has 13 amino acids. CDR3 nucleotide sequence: TGTGCCAGCAGATCCACTGTGAACACTGAAGCTTTCTTT. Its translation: CASRSTVNTEAFF.

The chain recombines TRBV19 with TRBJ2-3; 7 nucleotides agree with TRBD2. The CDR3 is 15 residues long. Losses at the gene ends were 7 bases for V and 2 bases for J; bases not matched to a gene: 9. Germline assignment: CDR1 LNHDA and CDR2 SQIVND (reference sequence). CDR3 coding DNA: TGTGCCAGTACCACCGGACTAGGTGTCACAGATACGCAGTATTTT. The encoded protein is CASTTGLGVTDTQYF.

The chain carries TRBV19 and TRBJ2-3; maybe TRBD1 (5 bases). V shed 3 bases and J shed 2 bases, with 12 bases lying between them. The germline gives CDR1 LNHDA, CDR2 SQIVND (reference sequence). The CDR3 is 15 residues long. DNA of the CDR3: TGTGCCAGTAGTATCCGACAGTGGAACACAGATACGCAGTATTTT. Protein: CASSIRQWNTDTQYF.

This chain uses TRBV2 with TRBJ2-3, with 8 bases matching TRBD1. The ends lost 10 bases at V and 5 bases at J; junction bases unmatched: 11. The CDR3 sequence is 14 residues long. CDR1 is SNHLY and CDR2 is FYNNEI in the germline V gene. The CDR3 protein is CAIDGQGREDTQYF. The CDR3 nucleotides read TGTGCCATCGACGGACAGGGCCGGGAAGATACGCAGTATTTT.

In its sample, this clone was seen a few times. This CDR3 is CAWTVEARNTGELFF. CDR3 DNA sequence: TGTGCCTGGACTGTCGAAGCGCGAAACACCGGGGAGCTGTTTTTT. This chain uses TRBV30 with TRBJ2-2; unclear D gene. The CDR3 totals 15 residues. The V gene's germline CDR1 is GTSNPN and CDR2 SVGIG (reference sequence). V shed 4 bases and J shed 2 bases, with 14 bases lying between them.

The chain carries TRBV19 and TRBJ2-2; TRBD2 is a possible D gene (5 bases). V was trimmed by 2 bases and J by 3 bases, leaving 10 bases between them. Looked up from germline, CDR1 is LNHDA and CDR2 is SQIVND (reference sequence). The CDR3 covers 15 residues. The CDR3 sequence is CASSIRGRDTGELFF. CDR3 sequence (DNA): TGTGCCAGTAGTATAAGAGGGCGGGACACCGGGGAGCTGTTTTTT.

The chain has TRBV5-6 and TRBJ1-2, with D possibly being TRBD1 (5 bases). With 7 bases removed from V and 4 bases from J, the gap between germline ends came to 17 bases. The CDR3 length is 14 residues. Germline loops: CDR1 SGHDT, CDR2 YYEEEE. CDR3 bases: TGTGCCAGCCGGCGTGTAGGACAAAGCTATGGCTACACCTTC. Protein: CASRRVGQSYGYTF. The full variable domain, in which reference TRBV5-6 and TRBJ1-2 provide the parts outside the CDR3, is DAGVTQSPTHLIKTRGQQVTLRCSPKSGHDTVSWYQQALGQGPQFIFQYYEEEERQRGNFPDRFSGHQFPNYSSELNVNALLLGDSALYLCASRRVGQSYGYTFGSGTRLTVV.

CDR3 DNA: TGTGCCAGCAGCCGGCAGGGCCACCTAAAGGTTGAAGCTTTCTTT. Translated, it gives CASSRQGHLKVEAFF. The V call is TRBV7-2, the J call TRBJ1-1, with D perhaps matching TRBD1 (5 bases). The germline V gene has CDR1 SGHTA and CDR2 FQGNSA. V lost 5 bases, J lost 7 bases, and 20 bases lay in between. The CDR3 spans 15 residues. The full variable domain, rest sourced from reference TRBV7-2 and TRBJ1-1, is GAGVSQSPSNKVTEKGKDVELRCDPISGHTALYWYRQSLGQGLEFLIYFQGNSAPDKSGLPSDRFSAERTGGSVSTLTIQRTQQEDSAVYLCASSRQGHLKVEAFFGQGTRLTVV.

The CDR3 DNA sequence: TGTGCCAGTAGGTCCCCCGGACTCGGGGCTTTCTTT. It is translated as CASRSPGLGAFF. The chain is built from TRBV19 and TRBJ1-1, with D uncertain. The CDR3 is 12 amino acids. Germline-derived CDR1 and CDR2 are LNHDA and SQIVND (reference sequence). The V and J ends lost 6 bases and 11 bases respectively, with 16 bases between them.

DNA of the CDR3: TGTGCCAGCAGTTACGCGGGACTAGCGGGAGTTTTTGAGCAGTACTTC. It specifies CASSYAGLAGVFEQYF. The chain employs TRBV6-5 and TRBJ2-7, with 14 bases identical to TRBD2. This CDR3 has 16 amino acids. V lost 2 bases and J lost 7; bases outside the gene matches: 7. Germline lookup yields CDR1 MNHEY and CDR2 SVGAGI.

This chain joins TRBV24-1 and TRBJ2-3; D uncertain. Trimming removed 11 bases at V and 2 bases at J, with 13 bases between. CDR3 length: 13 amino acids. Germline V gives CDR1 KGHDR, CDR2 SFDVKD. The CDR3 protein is CAISDFHTDTQYF. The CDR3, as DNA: TGTGCCATAAGTGATTTCCACACAGATACGCAGTATTTT.

The CDR3 is CASSWTSGRNTGELFF. The CDR3 DNA is TGTGCCAGCAGCTGGACTAGCGGGAGGAACACCGGGGAGCTGTTTTTT. The chain employs TRBV9 and TRBJ2-2; 13 positions agree with TRBD2. Germline V gene lookup returns CDR1 SGDLS and CDR2 YYNGEE. This CDR3 comprises 16 residues. J lost 1 base, V lost 4 bases, and 1 base had no gene match.

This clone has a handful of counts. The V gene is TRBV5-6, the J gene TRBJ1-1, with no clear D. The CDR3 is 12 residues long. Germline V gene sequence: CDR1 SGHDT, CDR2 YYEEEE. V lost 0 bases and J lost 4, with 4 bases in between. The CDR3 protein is CASSLGLTEAFF. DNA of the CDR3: TGTGCCAGCAGCTTGGGGCTCACTGAAGCTTTCTTT.

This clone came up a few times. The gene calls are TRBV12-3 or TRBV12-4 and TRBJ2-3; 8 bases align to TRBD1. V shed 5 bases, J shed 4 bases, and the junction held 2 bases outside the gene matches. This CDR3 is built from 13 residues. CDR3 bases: TGTGCCAGCAGTGAGACAGGGGCAGATACGCAGTATTTT. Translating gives CASSETGADTQYF.

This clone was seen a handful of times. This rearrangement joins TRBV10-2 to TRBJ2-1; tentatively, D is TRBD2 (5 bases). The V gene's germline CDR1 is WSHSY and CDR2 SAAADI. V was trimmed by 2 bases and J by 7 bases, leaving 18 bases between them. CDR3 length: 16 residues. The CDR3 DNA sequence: TGCGCCAGCAGTGAGGTGGGAGTATTTGGGAATAATGAGCAGTTCTTC. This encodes CASSEVGVFGNNEQFF.

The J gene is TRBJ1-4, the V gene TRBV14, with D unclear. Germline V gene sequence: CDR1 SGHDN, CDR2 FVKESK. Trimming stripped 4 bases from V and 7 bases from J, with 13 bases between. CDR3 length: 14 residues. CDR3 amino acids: CASSLHQSSEKLFF. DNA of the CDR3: TGTGCCAGCAGCCTGCACCAGTCATCTGAAAAACTGTTTTTT.

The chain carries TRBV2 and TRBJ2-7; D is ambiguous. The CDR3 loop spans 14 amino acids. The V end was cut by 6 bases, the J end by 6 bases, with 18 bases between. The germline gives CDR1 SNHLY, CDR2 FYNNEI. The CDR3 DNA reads TGTGCCAGCAGCTCATCTACGCCCCCACCCGAGCAGTACTTC. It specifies CASSSSTPPPEQYF.

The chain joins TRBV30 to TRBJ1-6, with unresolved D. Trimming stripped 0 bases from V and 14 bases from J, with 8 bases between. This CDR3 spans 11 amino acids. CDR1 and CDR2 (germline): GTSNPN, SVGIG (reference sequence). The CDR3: CAWSVESALHF. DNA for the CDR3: TGTGCCTGGAGTGTGGAGTCAGCCCTCCACTTT.

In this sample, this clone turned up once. The CDR3 here is CASRVGQLSSYEQYF. CDR3 DNA sequence: TGTGCCAGCAGGGTGGGACAGTTGAGCTCCTACGAGCAGTACTTC. The chain has TRBV27 and TRBJ2-7, with TRBD1 matching 7 bases. The germline V gene encodes CDR1 MNHEY and CDR2 SMNVEV (reference sequence). Germline trimming cut 6 bases from V and 0 bases from J; bases unmatched to any gene: 8. The CDR3 consists of 15 residues.